This TCR beta chain was captured by sequencing in a study of neurological immune-mediated disorders. J was trimmed by 4 bases and V by 4 bases; bases with no gene match: 6. The CDR3 runs 14 residues. Looked up from germline, CDR1 is KGHSH and CDR2 is LQKENI. TCRdb redid the calling of the 5' RACE reads with MiXCR, one entry per CDR3 protein. Of about 59,000 distinct CDR3 sequences in the sample, 3.5% were seen once. In this sample, this clonotype turned up many times. Sequencing was carried out using PBMCs. The chain combines TRBV18 with TRBJ2-5, with 7 bases aligning to TRBD1. The TCR was taken from a woman aged 30 to 39 with multiple sclerosis. CDR3 nucleotides: TGTGCCAGCTCACGACAGGGAGTAGGAGAGACCCAGTACTTC. It is translated as CASSRQGVGETQYF.